The 28 T cell receptor beta chains listed next were all sequenced from one sample in a study of OX40 agonist ivuxolimab in advanced cancers. The repertoire was sequenced with immunoSEQ multiplex PCR; TCRdb's copy has only in-frame clones and lacks some. The table shows around 67,000 clones, with 84% occurring only once. Sequenced here: CD4+ or CD8+ T cells sorted from blood, sampled in a trial of the OX40 agonist ivuxolimab. Every receptor here comes from an adult with an advanced solid tumor such as melanoma, head and neck, liver or kidney cancer.

The chain has TRBV5-6 and TRBJ1-5; D perhaps matches TRBD1 (5 bases). There are 18 residues in the CDR3. Germline V gene data show CDR1 as SGHDT and CDR2 as YYEEEE. V gave up 0 bases and J gave up 1 base, with 17 bases separating them. The CDR3: CASSLGDFWGESNQPQHF. The CDR3 bases are TGTGCCAGCAGCTTGGGTGATTTTTGGGGCGAGAGCAATCAGCCCCAGCATTTT.

The V and J genes are TRBV6-1 and TRBJ2-3; tentatively, D is TRBD1 (6 bases). The V gene's germline CDR1 is MNHNS and CDR2 SASEGT. V lost 6 bases, J lost 0 bases, and 10 bases lay in between. This CDR3 is built from 14 residues. Here the CDR3 DNA reads TGTGCCAGCAGGGACAGAACTAGCACAGATACGCAGTATTTT. Translated, it gives CASRDRTSTDTQYF.

This rearrangement joins TRBV5-4 to TRBJ2-7; D not certain. V lost 2 bases and J lost 0, with 9 bases in between. Germline lookup yields CDR1 SGHNT and CDR2 YYREEE (reference sequence). CDR3 length equals 14 residues. In DNA, the CDR3 is TGTGCCAGCAGCTTTCGGACGCACTCCTACGAGCAGTACTTC. Protein product: CASSFRTHSYEQYF.

The V gene is TRBV11-2, the J gene TRBJ2-1, with 10 positions matching TRBD2. V shed 5 bases, J shed 4 bases, and the junction held 17 bases outside the gene matches. CDR3 length: 19 amino acids. Germline V gene data show CDR1 as SGHAT and CDR2 as FQNNGV. CDR3 sequence reads: CASSAPQAGGPQRYNEQFF. DNA for the CDR3: TGTGCCAGCAGCGCCCCCCAAGCGGGGGGGCCGCAAAGGTACAATGAGCAGTTCTTC.

This clone has just one count. The rearrangement links TRBV15 to TRBJ2-7; 9 bases are shared with TRBD1. Germline V gives CDR1 LNHNV, CDR2 YYDKDF (reference sequence). The CDR3 consists of 15 residues. V trimming: 1 base; J trimming: 6 bases; junction bases outside the gene matches: 7. CDR3 region: CATSRVVQGAGEQYF. CDR3 nucleotide sequence: TGTGCCACCAGCAGAGTTGTACAGGGGGCTGGCGAGCAGTACTTC.

This clone was recorded once. The chain employs TRBV6-5 and TRBJ1-4, with D unclear. The CDR3 sequence is 15 residues long. Germline V gene lookup returns CDR1 MNHEY and CDR2 SVGAGI. Trimming removed 7 bases from V and 0 bases from J, with 12 bases in between. CDR3 nucleotides: TGTGCCAGCAAGAAAGACCCAGCAACTAATGAAAAACTGTTTTTT. Protein sequence: CASKKDPATNEKLFF.

The chain recombines TRBV30 with TRBJ2-2, with D unresolved. Trimming took 0 bases from V and 6 from J, leaving 8 bases between them. Germline V CDR1 and CDR2: GTSNPN, SVGIG (reference sequence). This CDR3 region has 13 residues. CDR3 nucleotide sequence: TGTGCCTGGAGTGTAGGACCCCCCGGGGAGCTGTTTTTT. Translation gives CAWSVGPPGELFF.

The V and J genes are TRBV6-5 and TRBJ1-4; D may be TRBD1 (5 bases). The CDR3 is 15 residues long. V dropped 6 bases and J dropped 7 bases, with 18 bases sitting between them. The germline V gene encodes CDR1 MNHEY and CDR2 SVGAGI. The CDR3, as DNA: TGTGCCAGCAGCCCCGGACGGGGGTGGGGTGAAAAACTGTTTTTT. It is translated as CASSPGRGWGEKLFF.

This rearrangement joins TRBV4-3 to TRBJ2-5; no clear D gene. The CDR3 runs 14 residues. Germline V gene sequence: CDR1 LGHNA, CDR2 YSLEER. Trimming took off 0 bases at V and 5 bases at J, with 10 bases between the two ends. In DNA form, the CDR3 reads TGCGCCAGCAGCCAAGACCCGGGCGTGGAGACCCAGTACTTC. This gives the protein CASSQDPGVETQYF.

The chain has TRBV10-3 and TRBJ1-1; D gene uncertain. The length of the CDR3 is 12 residues. V was trimmed by 10 bases and J by 3 bases, leaving 12 bases between them. The germline V gene encodes CDR1 ENHRY and CDR2 SYGVKD. CDR3 region: CASVAWDTEAFF. The DNA for the CDR3 is TGTGCCAGTGTGGCCTGGGACACTGAAGCTTTCTTT.

The gene calls are TRBV6-4 and TRBJ1-5; TRBD1 matches at 9 bases. The CDR3 covers 17 residues. V gave up 4 bases and J gave up 4 bases; unmatched junction bases: 11. In germline, CDR1 is MRHNA, CDR2 SNTAGT. The CDR3 DNA sequence: TGTGCCAGCAGTGGGTTGAGTGGGACAGGGACAAATCAGCCCCAGCATTTT. Its protein is CASSGLSGTGTNQPQHF.

The chain is built from TRBV7-2 and TRBJ2-1; TRBD2 agrees at 13 bases. The V gene end was trimmed by 4 bases and the J gene end by 6 bases; junction bases not matched to a gene: 0. Germline V gene sequence: CDR1 SGHTA, CDR2 FQGNSA. This CDR3 comprises 14 residues. CDR3 region: CASSWTSGSNEQFF. DNA for the CDR3: TGTGCCAGCAGCTGGACTAGCGGGAGCAATGAGCAGTTCTTC.

The V call is TRBV20-1, the J call TRBJ2-3; no clear D gene. Germline assignment: CDR1 DFQATT and CDR2 SNEGSKA (reference sequence). V shed 6 bases and J shed 10 bases, with 14 bases lying between them. This CDR3 is built from 11 residues. CDR3 sequence: CSASPGPPQYF. CDR3 sequence (DNA): TGCAGTGCCTCTCCCGGGCCGCCGCAGTATTTT.

This chain uses TRBV7-9 with TRBJ2-4, with TRBD1 matching 9 bases. CDR3 length: 17 amino acids. V trimming: 0 bases; J trimming: 0 bases; junction bases outside the gene matches: 3. In germline, CDR1 is SEHNR, CDR2 FQNEAQ (reference sequence). CDR3 residues: CASSLAQGAIAKNIQYF. The CDR3 coding sequence is TGTGCCAGCAGCTTAGCACAGGGGGCGATAGCCAAAAACATTCAGTACTTC.

The chain is built from TRBV30 and TRBJ1-2, with 7 nucleotides matching TRBD1. Germline V CDR1 and CDR2: GTSNPN, SVGIG (reference sequence). Trimming removed 5 bases from V and 2 bases from J; junction bases left unmatched: 2. There are 12 residues in the CDR3. The CDR3 loop is CAWQTGNYGYTF. The CDR3 DNA reads TGTGCCTGGCAGACAGGGAACTATGGCTACACCTTC.

The chain uses TRBV29-1 and TRBJ1-1; D unclear. V was pared by 4 bases and J by 3 bases, with 12 bases between. Germline assignment: CDR1 SQVTM and CDR2 ANQGSEA. The CDR3 runs 13 residues. The CDR3 DNA reads TGCAGCGTTGGGGAGGGCGAAGACACTGAAGCTTTCTTT. Protein product: CSVGEGEDTEAFF.

The chain combines TRBV29-1 with TRBJ1-6; no definite D call. Germline V lookup: CDR1 SQVTM, CDR2 ANQGSEA. This CDR3 has 13 residues. Trimming took off 6 bases at V and 0 bases at J, with 6 bases between the two ends. In DNA form, the CDR3 reads TGCAGCGTGAAAAGCTCCTATAATTCACCCCTCCACTTT. It codes for CSVKSSYNSPLHF.

The genes are TRBV5-6 and TRBJ2-5, with TRBD2 as a possible D gene (5 bases). The CDR3 is 14 amino acids. In germline, CDR1 is SGHDT, CDR2 YYEEEE. The V and J ends lost 2 bases and 4 bases respectively, with 12 bases between them. CDR3 coding DNA: TGTGCCAGCAGCTTCCCGGGATGGTCAGAGACCCAGTACTTC. This encodes CASSFPGWSETQYF.

V and J are TRBV2 and TRBJ2-2; D uncertain. Germline CDR1 SNHLY, CDR2 FYNNEI. The CDR3 is made up of 11 amino acids. Trimming pared 5 bases from V and 8 bases from J, leaving 6 bases between. In DNA form, the CDR3 reads TGTGCCAGCAGTAGGGCAGGGGAGCTGTTTTTT. This gives the protein CASSRAGELFF.

The chain links TRBV29-1 to TRBJ1-1; D not resolved. The CDR3 runs 14 residues. V was cut by 8 bases and J by 3 bases, with 19 bases left in between. From germline, CDR1 is SQVTM and CDR2 ANQGSEA. The CDR3 DNA is TGCAGCTCAAGGTACGGAGGTCCATACACTGAAGCTTTCTTT. Protein sequence: CSSRYGGPYTEAFF.

The gene calls are TRBV11-3 and TRBJ1-4, with a weak D call TRBD1 (5 bases). The CDR3 spans 17 residues. Trimming removed 6 bases at V and 0 bases at J, with 17 bases between. CDR1 and CDR2 from the germline V gene are SGHNT and YENEEA. Written as DNA, the CDR3 is TGTGCCAGCAGTCTACCCCGACAGTTACCAACTAATGAAAAACTGTTTTTT. It encodes CASSLPRQLPTNEKLFF. The full variable domain, completed using reference TRBV11-3 and TRBJ1-4, is EAGVVQSPRYKIIEKKQPVAFWCNPISGHNTLYWYLQNLGQGPELLIRYENEEAVDDSQLPKDRFSAERLKGVDSTLKIQPAELGDSAVYLCASSLPRQLPTNEKLFFGSGTQLSVL.

The sample holds one count of this clone. This chain joins TRBV9 and TRBJ2-1; unclear D gene. The V gene's germline CDR1 is SGDLS and CDR2 YYNGEE. This CDR3 contains 13 residues. V was pared by 0 bases and J by 9 bases, with 10 bases between. The CDR3 protein is CASSVAPETEQFF. In DNA form, the CDR3 reads TGTGCCAGCAGCGTAGCCCCGGAGACTGAGCAGTTCTTC.

The chain employs TRBV7-9 and TRBJ1-1; D ambiguous. V lost 1 base, J lost 4 bases, and 7 bases lay in between. Germline-derived CDR1 and CDR2 are SEHNR and FQNEAQ (reference sequence). The CDR3 is 13 amino acids. CDR3 coding DNA: TGTGCCAGCAGCTTAGGGGTCAGCACTGAAGCTTTCTTT. It encodes CASSLGVSTEAFF.

This chain uses TRBV18 with TRBJ2-1, with D hard to call. V was shortened by 9 bases and J by 10 bases, with 13 bases between the two germline ends. The CDR3 runs 11 residues. Per the germline V gene, CDR1 is KGHSH and CDR2 is LQKENI. The CDR3 sequence: CARNGRDEQFF. The CDR3 DNA sequence: TGTGCCAGAAACGGAAGAGACGAGCAGTTCTTC.

This rearrangement joins TRBV6-5 to TRBJ2-7; the match to TRBD1 covers 8 bases. Germline assignment: CDR1 MNHEY and CDR2 SVGAGI. This CDR3 is 15 amino acids long. V dropped 4 bases and J dropped 3; count of bases not matched to a gene: 8. The CDR3 spells CASSSDRASFYEQYF. The CDR3 nucleotides read TGTGCCAGCAGTTCGGACAGGGCTTCCTTCTACGAGCAGTACTTC.

This clone was seen a single time. The chain carries TRBV5-1 and TRBJ2-5; 10 bases fit TRBD1. The CDR3 sequence is 15 residues long. The junction had 8 bases not matched to a gene; V was cut back by 4 bases and J by 5 bases. Germline assignment: CDR1 SGHRS and CDR2 YFSETQ. This chain's CDR3 is CASSASGTGAETQYF. In nucleotides, the CDR3 is TGCGCCAGCAGCGCCTCCGGGACAGGGGCGGAGACCCAGTACTTC. Filled out from reference TRBV5-1 and TRBJ2-5, the complete variable domain reads KAGVTQTPRYLIKTRGQQVTLSCSPISGHRSVSWYQQTPGQGLQFLFEYFSETQRNKGNFPGRFSGRQFSNSRSEMNVSTLELGDSALYLCASSASGTGAETQYFGPGTRLLVL.

This clone was seen a handful of times. The rearrangement uses TRBV6-5 and TRBJ1-2; 8 nucleotides line up with TRBD1. J lost 2 bases, V lost 4 bases, and 9 bases had no gene match. The germline gives CDR1 MNHEY, CDR2 SVGAGI. The CDR3 is 16 amino acids. CDR3 residues: CASSSETGEVNYGYTF. CDR3 nucleotide sequence: TGTGCCAGCAGTTCCGAGACAGGGGAGGTGAACTATGGCTACACCTTC.

The chain has TRBV6-6 and TRBJ2-1; TRBD2 is a possible D gene (6 bases). The germline V gene encodes CDR1 MNHNY and CDR2 SVGAGI (reference sequence). The CDR3 has 15 residues. Trimming shortened V by 5 bases and J by 5 bases, and 16 bases separated the two germline ends. Here the CDR3 reads CASSARRGGDNEQFF. For the CDR3, the DNA is TGTGCCAGCAGTGCGAGGCGGGGTGGGGACAATGAGCAGTTCTTC.